The entry that follows covers one T cell receptor (beta chain) sequence. It has no known antigen specificity. Base qualities are not recorded, but no much larger clone differs from it by a single base. The trial excluded patients who had a history of autoimmune disease or were on systemic immunosuppression. Peripheral blood for TCR sequencing was drawn from every dose cohort at baseline, at cycle 4 day 1 and at cycle 7 day 1. The samples were drawn from a first-in-human, open-label, multicenter phase I dose-escalation trial of ivuxolimab. Adults with locally advanced or metastatic head and neck squamous cell, hepatocellular, melanoma or renal cell carcinoma were enrolled in the trial. Before TCR sequencing, CD4+ T cells and CD8+ T cells were sorted from peripheral blood as separate populations. For sequencing of the TCRbeta CDR3 region, genomic DNA was extracted from the sorted cells. The immunoSEQ Assay was used for sequencing of TCRbeta CDR3 regions. TCRdb retrieved this table from immuneACCESS and kept in-frame rearrangements only. Not all clones are present; in checked studies, unresolved V genes account for under half, and no reason is known for the remainder. The sample has under 85,000 clones on record, 91% of them singletons. The ten largest clonotypes hold around 0.28% of the sample.

The germline V gene encodes CDR1 SGHTA and CDR2 FQGNSA. Including the terminal cysteine and phenylalanine, the CDR3 comprises 15 residues. Only the CDR3 region is kept as DNA, spanning 45 bases read in frame from base 1. Trimming takes 1 base off V and 0 bases off J; junction bases not matched to a gene: 1. The record originates from a study of OX40 agonist ivuxolimab in advanced cancers. General notes on the study: Ivuxolimab was a fully human IgG2 agonistic monoclonal antibody targeting the costimulatory receptor OX40 (CD134). Intravenous ivuxolimab was administered to patients every 2 weeks at six dose levels: 0.01, 0.1, 0.3, 1.5, 3 and 10 mg/kg. Of the roughly 54 dose-escalation patients, hepatocellular carcinoma was present in roughly 19, melanoma in some 15, renal cell carcinoma in 9 and head and neck cancer in 9. A male proportion of around 80% and a mean age of approximately 58 years, ranging from about 23 to 79, were recorded for the dose-escalation cohort. Prior anti-PD-1, anti-PD-L1 or anti-CTLA-4 therapy was permitted, and 40% of dose-escalation patients had received checkpoint inhibitors. Partial responses were achieved by three dose-escalation patients, of whom one had hepatocellular carcinoma and two had cutaneous melanoma. The purpose of peripheral TCRbeta sequencing was to test whether ivuxolimab changed TCR sequence diversity and led to clonal T-cell expansion. The paper describes the monotherapy dose-escalation part (N of about 52 patients) of the phase I trial of ivuxolimab.

Broader findings and caveats from the paper: At doses of 0.1 to 3.0 mg/kg, clonal expansion of both CD4+ and CD8+ T cells in blood was seen between baseline and week 6. After ivuxolimab, CD8+ T cells had more expanded clones than CD4+ T cells on average. Antigen specificity was not determined for the clonally expanded peripheral T cells. In the 0.1-3.0 mg/kg groups, partial responders were among the patients with the lowest normalized peripheral clonal expansion, particularly in CD8+ T cells. Low levels of normalized T-cell clonal expansion were also shown by some nonresponding patients.

The chain is encoded by TRBV7-2 joined to TRBJ1-2; TRBD1 aligns with 8 central bases. The receptor's source is an adult with an advanced solid tumor such as melanoma, head and neck, liver or kidney cancer. This sample comprised CD4+ or CD8+ T cells sorted from blood, obtained in a trial of the OX40 agonist ivuxolimab. CDR3 sequence: CASSLGQGPNYGYTF. The bases are TGTGCCAGCAGCTTAGGACAGGGGCCTAACTATGGCTACACCTTC.